The clone carrying this T cell receptor beta chain was counted many times. Its antigen remains unidentified. Those patients with uncontrolled infection, other autoimmune disease, pregnancy or lactation were excluded. The PBMCs had their origin in 10 ml of fresh peripheral blood. The sample originates from a study of T cells in Graves' hyperthyroidism and ophthalmopathy. Amplification yielded TCR beta CDR3 regions, with RNA transcripts as the source. Initially, a first-round RT-PCR of the TCR CDR3 employed the HTBI primer set. Each CDR3 protein is one row after TCRdb ran MiXCR on the multiplex PCR reads. This table holds approximately 600,000 distinct CDR3 sequences, less than 25% found once. The ends lost 5 bases at V and 4 bases at J; junction bases unmatched: 11. The CDR3 totals 15 residues. Germline loops: CDR1 DFQATT, CDR2 SNEGSKA (reference sequence). The study, taken as a whole, reports: Most thyroid-expanded clonotypes above 0.001 were also found in blood. Ophthalmopathy was separated from stable hyperthyroidism by a 13 V-J model.

The chain employs TRBV20-1 and TRBJ2-3; 8 bases agree with TRBD2. Sequenced material: blood. This sequence was found in a young man with Graves' ophthalmopathy. This CDR3 reads CSALPGGRSPDTQYF. The CDR3 DNA reads TGCAGTGCTCTTCCGGGAGGGAGATCTCCAGATACGCAGTATTTT.